The clone carrying this T cell receptor beta chain was seen at least ten times. At one end the junction does not follow the germline gene, possibly because of a read error. Germline V gene sequence: CDR1 SSHAT, CDR2 FNYEAQ (reference sequence). The CDR3 spans 14 residues. The data stem from a study of T cells in Graves' hyperthyroidism and ophthalmopathy. Researchers amplified the TCR beta CDR3 regions from RNA transcripts. First-round RT-PCR with HTBI primers amplified the TCR CDR3 region. MiXCR was run by TCRdb on the multiplex PCR reads, yielding one entry per CDR3 protein. The sample lists roughly 640,000 distinct CDR3 sequences; approximately 15% were seen once.

The TCR comes from a woman aged 35 to 49 with Graves' ophthalmopathy. The rearrangement links TRBV7-7 to TRBJ2-1; 9 positions match TRBD1. Sequencing was performed on blood. In DNA, the CDR3 is TGTGCTAGCAGCTTCGGGACAGGGAACAATGAGCAGTTCTTC. It translates to CASSFGTGNNEQFF.